The entry that follows covers one TCR beta chain sequence. This clone has only a few counts. Its antigen target is currently unknown. No base qualities exist here, and no much larger clone lies one base off it. The cohort comprised hundreds of healthy bone marrow donors. All cohort members were sampled while nominally healthy, although unrecorded immune exposures were likely present. The donor was CMV seropositive and belonged to the group of 250 to 350 seropositive cohort members. A peripheral blood sample was provided by each donor, and peripheral blood mononuclear cells were used for TCR beta sequencing. The Qiagen DNeasy Blood Extraction Kit was used to extract genomic DNA from the blood cell samples. Libraries were prepared through the immunoSEQ multiplex PCR assay. The multiplex PCR relied on a mix of 60 forward primers for TCR Vbeta segments and 13 reverse primers for TCR Jbeta segments. The CDR3 region of rearranged TCR beta genes was amplified from genomic DNA with a multiplex PCR assay. Amplified TCR beta libraries were sequenced as 87-base-pair reads on the Illumina HiSeq System. Turning to the authors' computational methods: Across the roughly 700 repertoires, a later analysis counted 78 million or so unique TCR beta chains, around 11 million of which were shared by at least two donors. Raw reads were error-corrected and collapsed into unique sequences by a nearest-neighbor algorithm in which closely related sequences were merged to remove PCR and sequencing errors. V, D and J gene segments were assigned by aligning CDR3 sequences to IMGT reference sequences. For a sequence to be retained, a match of at least six nucleotides was required to both a V gene segment and a J gene segment. Rearrangements were called productive when the CDR3 lacked stop codons and stayed in frame with V and J; all others were non-productive. CDR3 was defined by IMGT convention, running from the second conserved V-encoded cysteine to the conserved J-encoded phenylalanine. The earlier analysis of about 570 of the donors excluded any sequence lacking an unambiguous match to a single V gene segment. In an earlier analysis of several hundred of the donors, V segments were called functional above 56.7% productive rearrangements and were called segregating when the between-donor standard deviation exceeded 5%. A statistical classification framework was built to diagnose cytomegalovirus status from the catalog of TCR beta chain sequences. V and J gene assignment, in a later analysis, came from comparing TCR nucleotide sequences with IMGT/GENE-DB human TR gene sequences. A later analysis assigned CDR3 sequences and most-parsimonious VDJ recombination scenarios with the TCRdist pipeline. In a later analysis, every TCR beta chain was defined by the combination of its CDR3 amino acid sequence and its V-gene family, and reads without a unique V-gene family were dropped. In a later analysis, 500 to 650 highly shared, low-generation-probability nucleotide sequences were removed to address suspected cross-contamination and a sequencing artifact. In a later analysis, a clonal expansion index for each public chain was calculated from normalized within-repertoire ranks of inferred template counts. In a later analysis, generation probabilities were computed with a VDJ recombination model fitted to out-of-frame rearrangements, and the resulting probabilities were checked against IGoR. A later analysis scored TCR-TCR, TCR-HLA and TCR-CMV co-occurrence with hypergeometric tests, applying a repertoire-size bias correction to TCR pairs. A later analysis estimated false discovery rates by permuting HLA or CMV assignments 20 times. In a later analysis, co-occurring TCRs were grouped using DBSCAN, with TCRdist sequence similarity added in when clustering inside HLA-allele-positive subsets. Co-occurrence clustering excluded repertoires with fewer than 30,000 or more than 120,000 public chains, plus five with anomalous nucleotide sharing. TCRdb limited this immuneACCESS table to in-frame rearrangements with V and J called. A share of clones is missing; checked studies link under half to unresolved V genes, and the rest is unexplained. That table furnishes V, J and clone size, whereas the DNA furnished D and trimming. The sample table contains around 99,000 clones; only one count was recorded for 76% of them. The biggest ten clones account for 6.5% to 8.5% of the sample.

These data belong to a study of cytomegalovirus exposure and HLA in healthy donors (TCRdb year 2017). Study-wide context: An earlier analysis of 587 of the donors reported 276 Gb of sequence data and 95 million to 120 million unique TCR beta sequences obtained from about 200 million T cells. About 310 gigabases of sequencing data and approximately 85 million unique TCR sequences were included in an early release covering about 620 HLA-typed donors. Class I and class II HLA loci were covered by the typing at four-digit resolution. The study combined high-throughput TCR immunosequencing, statistical association of individual TCRs with disease status, and machine learning to predict cytomegalovirus infection status. About 5 DR-DQ haplotypes were handled as single units for association and clustering, since linkage in the cohort was strong. Among over 350 genotyped donors of the cohort, an average of 235,054 unique TCR beta nucleotide sequences were sequenced per donor, roughly a sixth of them non-productive. Among the approximately 430 genotyped donors, around 79% belonged to the genetic ancestry cluster associated with self-reported Caucasian donors. The later analysis used no new phenotypic data to find candidate immune exposures, relying instead on TCR beta sequences and their occurrence across donors. Donor age, sex, ethnicity and CMV serostatus were compiled alongside the repertoire data. In a later analysis, previously published TCR beta repertoires from some 640 donors were re-analyzed and high-resolution HLA genotyping was added so that TCR occurrence patterns could be studied. Typing coverage differed by locus: A, B, C, DRB1 and DQB1 were typed in roughly 620-630 donors, DQA1 in approximately 520, DPA1 in around 600, and DPB1 in just under 490. In addition to the first cohort of approximately 650 subjects, a separate validation cohort of around 110 different subjects was used. A later genetic analysis used genome-wide SNP genotypes for about 60% of the roughly 700 donors, treating that subset as a discovery cohort. Using immunosequencing, the study profiled T cell repertoires from 500 to 800 subjects and related those repertoires to cytomegalovirus serostatus. The study aimed to test whether signatures of past pathogen exposure could be identified by cataloging public T cell receptors. All discovery cohort repertoires had been generated using a single sequencing platform. In an earlier analysis of about 590 of the donors, high-throughput TCR beta sequencing was used to judge whether each TCR beta V gene segment behaved as functional or pseudogenic.

The CDR3 numbers 13 residues from cysteine through phenylalanine. Of the read, only the CDR3 DNA is kept; its 39 bases are in frame from base 1. V is cut by 6 bases and J by 6 bases, and the space between the germline ends is 12 bases. What the authors observed across the whole study: In a later analysis, the rate of TCR association differed among HLA loci, with DRB1 alleles having the most associated TCRs and HLA-C alleles having the fewest. Only TCR beta chains were sequenced in this cohort, and the absence of alpha or paired-chain data limited detectable features. A cluster of highly shared sequence variants was judged likely to be a technical artifact of the sequencing pipeline. In a later analysis, HLA-associated TCR beta chains were found to be more clonally expanded and to have lower generation probabilities than equally common non-associated chains. Most CMV-associated TCR beta chains appeared to be HLA-restricted in a later analysis, and the HLA associations seemed to be driven largely by CMV exposure. According to a later genetic analysis, donors in an Asian-associated ancestry cluster had fewer N-insertions in productive TCRs than the roughly 700-donor mean. A later genetic analysis associated a missense DCLRE1C variant with V-gene and J-gene trimming of TCR beta chains, and an independent cohort replicated the association. In vitro tests confirmed that a few of the cytomegalovirus-associated TCR beta chains recognize cytomegalovirus antigens. Because HLA typing was missing for some donors at each locus, association tests included only the typed subset. Strong co-occurrence of HLA alleles, especially DR and DQ, made assigning TCR associations to individual alleles difficult. A further reported finding was that TCR beta sequences accurately predicted the HLA-A and HLA-B alleles for most subjects in the first cohort. In an earlier analysis of approximately 600 of the donors, most TCR beta V segments were observed in productive rearrangements about 87% or about 30% of the time, broadly matching IMGT annotations. The 87-base-pair reads could not distinguish some IMGT-functional V segments, including TRBV6-2 and TRBV6-3, so those segments were excluded. Immune exposure information for the cohort was limited to CMV serostatus. Linkage disequilibrium might explain the correlated functional status among segregating V segments, but an unknown experimental factor could not be excluded. A later analysis reported that several top co-occurrence clusters appeared linked to parvovirus B19, influenza, CMV and Epstein-Barr virus. In both the original and validation cohorts, the classifier was reported to diagnose cytomegalovirus status with high specificity and sensitivity. The earlier analysis of nearly 600 of the donors excluded 15 to 20 rarely observed V segments, including chromosome 9 orphons, because counts were too low. At a false discovery rate of 0.05, a later analysis linked 16,000 or so TCR beta sequences to specific HLA alleles. The presence/absence analyses assumed that sequencing depth was roughly uniform across donors, and that assumption may not be true. The authors suggested that the approach could potentially be generalized to other disease states and immunological phenotypes. Most TCR sequences were seen in very few donors, while some public TCRs were found in many individuals. The study listed approximately 160 TCR beta chains as associated with cytomegalovirus.

The chain joins TRBV5-3 to TRBJ2-2; D gene: possibly TRBD2, on 5 matching bases. TRBV5-3 is noted as an ORF with a role that remains uncertain. Sequencing used PBMCs. The sequence was collected from a woman aged 45-60 years in good health and CMV-seropositive. CDR3 protein: CARTGVGPGELFF. The DNA sequence follows: TGTGCCAGAACCGGGGTGGGTCCCGGGGAGCTGTTTTTT.